These 8 T cell receptor beta chains were sequenced from one sample in a study of blood T cells in healthy people across ages. Alongside a J-beta primer mix, a sample-barcoded 5' primer served in a second PCR lasting about 6 to 12 cycles. TCRdb re-analysed the 5' RACE reads in MiXCR, keeping a single row per CDR3 protein. The data contain about 1,600,000 distinct CDR3 sequences, 35% to 45% of them singletons. The specimen was blood. The receptors were sampled from a woman in her late teens or twenties in good health.

This sequence joins TRBV7-6 and TRBJ2-7, with TRBD2 matching 8 bases. The CDR3 is 14 amino acids. V lost 5 bases and J lost 3; bases outside the gene matches: 6. Per germline, CDR1 SGHVS and CDR2 FNYEAQ. In DNA form, the CDR3 reads TGTGCCAGCAGCCCATATACTAGCGGCTACGAGCAGTACTTC. Protein sequence: CASSPYTSGYEQYF.

The genes are TRBV7-9 and TRBJ1-6; D possibly corresponds to TRBD1 (5 bases). Germline CDR1 SEHNR, CDR2 FQNEAQ (reference sequence). The CDR3 extends over 16 amino acids. V shed 5 bases and J shed 0 bases, with 11 bases lying between them. The CDR3 protein is CASSRGPSSYNSPLHF. The CDR3 DNA sequence: TGTGCCAGCAGCCGGGGACCGAGCTCCTATAATTCACCCCTCCACTTT.

The V and J genes are TRBV20-1 and TRBJ2-1, with 7 bases identical to TRBD2. CDR1 is DFQATT and CDR2 is SNEGSKA in the germline V gene (reference sequence). The CDR3 totals 15 residues. The CDR3 loop is CSLIRGLPAYNEQFF. In nucleotides, the CDR3 is TGCAGCCTAATTCGGGGACTACCAGCCTACAATGAGCAGTTCTTC.

The sample holds a few counts of this clonotype. The rearrangement links TRBV20-1 to TRBJ1-1; TRBD1 matches 11 bases. V lost 6 bases to trimming and J lost 4 bases; unmatched junction nucleotides: 4. CDR3 length equals 13 residues. CDR1 is DFQATT and CDR2 is SNEGSKA in the germline V gene (reference sequence). The CDR3 region is CSATGTGGTEAFF. Here the CDR3 DNA reads TGCAGTGCAACCGGGACAGGGGGCACTGAAGCTTTCTTT.

V and J are TRBV6-1 and TRBJ1-6, with a tentative D call TRBD1 (5 bases). CDR1 and CDR2 (germline): MNHNS, SASEGT. Trimming stripped 9 bases from V and 11 bases from J, with 20 bases between. The CDR3 runs 14 residues. The CDR3 coding sequence is TGTGCCAGTAGCGACGGGGACGGCCGAGCACCCCTCCACTTT. As protein: CASSDGDGRAPLHF.

CDR3 coding DNA: TGTGCCAGCAGTTACGGGACAGGGGGTTACCTAGAGACCCAGTACTTC. Translating it yields CASSYGTGGYLETQYF. The V gene is TRBV6-5, the J gene TRBJ2-5; TRBD1 agrees at 11 bases. The junction had 6 bases not matched to a gene; V was cut back by 2 bases and J by 4 bases. The CDR3 covers 16 residues. The germline V gene has CDR1 MNHEY and CDR2 SVGAGI.

The chain links TRBV5-4 to TRBJ2-3; D may be TRBD2 (5 bases). Trimming took 0 bases from V and 2 from J, leaving 13 bases between them. The CDR3 runs 16 residues. Germline V gene data show CDR1 as SGHNT and CDR2 as YYREEE (reference sequence). In DNA form, the CDR3 reads TGTGCCAGCAGCTTGGGTCTACAGCGGAACACAGATACGCAGTATTTT. The encoded protein is CASSLGLQRNTDTQYF. Full variable domain (rest looked up from reference TRBV5-4 and TRBJ2-3): ETGVTQSPTHLIKTRGQQVTLRCSSQSGHNTVSWYQQALGQGPQFIFQYYREEENGRGNFPPRFSGLQFPNYSSELNVNALELDDSALYLCASSLGLQRNTDTQYFGPGTRLTVL.

CDR3 sequence: CATSSDPAKGYTF. The CDR3 nucleotides read TGTGCCACCAGCAGTGACCCTGCTAAGGGCTACACCTTC. The chain is built from TRBV15 and TRBJ1-2; D not certain. This CDR3 has 13 amino acids. V gave up 3 bases and J gave up 8 bases, with 13 bases separating them. Germline V gives CDR1 LNHNV, CDR2 YYDKDF (reference sequence).